A selection of T cell receptor beta chains follows, all from one sample in a study of technical replicates of blood from a few donors. Here immunoSEQ multiplex PCR was the method, and the copy in TCRdb shows in-frame clones only, minus some. The sample holds about 84,000 clones; around 93% are singletons and the top ten take 0.2% to 0.25%. The sequenced sample consisted of T cells isolated from PBMCs. The receptor source for this set is a human donor in good health. The CDR3 runs from the conserved cysteine through the conserved F or W. Each record gives: V gene, clone size, D gene, J gene, CDR3 protein, CDR3 DNA. D genes are given only for firm matches. The size entry is marked missing in some rows and otherwise reads once, few, many or a size class.

V: TRBV28
size: few
D: TRBD1
J: TRBJ1-3
CDR3: CASSPQGAAGNTIYF
DNA: TGTGCCAGCAGTCCACAGGGGGCCGCTGGAAACACCATATATTTT

V: TRBV6-1
size: .
D: TRBD2
J: TRBJ2-2
CDR3: CASSLSGANTGELFF
DNA: TGTGCCAGCAGTCTTAGCGGGGCGAACACCGGGGAGCTGTTTTTT

V: TRBV28
size: .
D: .
J: TRBJ1-1
CDR3: CASLATEAFF
DNA: TGTGCCAGCTTGGCCACTGAAGCTTTCTTT

V: TRBV2
size: .
D: TRBD1
J: TRBJ2-7
CDR3: CASSAGTGIYEQYF
DNA: TGTGCCAGCAGCGCCGGGACAGGGATTTACGAGCAGTACTTC

V: TRBV11-2
size: .
D: TRBD2
J: TRBJ2-7
CDR3: CASSLVPGGHEQYF
DNA: TGTGCCAGCAGCTTAGTCCCGGGGGGTCACGAGCAGTACTTC

V: TRBV9
size: .
D: TRBD2
J: TRBJ2-5
CDR3: CASSVARGGARRETQYF
DNA: TGTGCCAGCAGCGTAGCCCGCGGGGGTGCTAGGCGGGAGACCCAGTACTTC

V: TRBV9
size: .
D: TRBD1
J: TRBJ1-3
CDR3: CASSAPGTGYSGNTIYF
DNA: TGTGCCAGCAGCGCCCCCGGGACAGGGTATTCTGGAAACACCATATATTTT

V: TRBV9
size: .
D: .
J: TRBJ2-3
CDR3: CASSVAAGTQYF
DNA: TGTGCCAGCAGCGTAGCGGCGGGGACGCAGTATTTT

V: TRBV6-1
size: .
D: .
J: TRBJ1-2
CDR3: CASSERGSGPPWYGYTF
DNA: TGTGCCAGCAGTGAACGGGGGAGCGGCCCTCCGTGGTATGGCTACACCTTC

V: TRBV12-5
size: .
D: TRBD1
J: TRBJ2-7
CDR3: CASGPQGSYEQYF
DNA: TGTGCTAGTGGTCCACAGGGGAGCTACGAGCAGTACTTC

V: TRBV13
size: .
D: TRBD1
J: TRBJ1-6
CDR3: CASSRTGYNSPLHF
DNA: TGTGCCAGCAGCCGGACAGGGTACAATTCACCCCTCCACTTT

V: TRBV6-1
size: .
D: .
J: TRBJ2-1
CDR3: CASSEDLLYSYNEQFF
DNA: TGTGCCAGCAGTGAAGACTTGTTATATTCCTACAATGAGCAGTTCTTC

V: TRBV13
size: .
D: .
J: TRBJ2-5
CDR3: CASSLGRASRGETQYF
DNA: TGTGCCAGCAGCTTAGGGAGAGCAAGCAGGGGAGAGACCCAGTACTTC

V: TRBV2
size: .
D: .
J: TRBJ2-7
CDR3: CASRASSYEQYF
DNA: TGTGCCAGCAGGGCTAGCTCCTACGAGCAGTACTTC

V: TRBV28
size: .
D: .
J: TRBJ1-1
CDR3: CASSFDPQLNTEAFF
DNA: TGTGCCAGCAGTTTCGATCCCCAGTTGAACACTGAAGCTTTCTTT

V: TRBV21-1
size: .
D: .
J: TRBJ1-5
CDR3: CASSSRDRGLYSNQPQHF
DNA: TGTGCCAGCAGCTCCCGGGACAGGGGGCTTTATAGCAATCAGCCCCAGCATTTT

V: TRBV4-1
size: .
D: .
J: TRBJ2-7
CDR3: CASSQDSGHPYEQYF
DNA: TGCGCCAGCAGCCAAGATAGCGGACACCCCTACGAGCAGTACTTC

V: TRBV27
size: .
D: TRBD1
J: TRBJ1-2
CDR3: CASSSRDRALLEGYTF
DNA: TGTGCCAGCAGTTCCCGGGACAGGGCGCTTTTGGAGGGCTACACCTTC

V: TRBV6-1
size: .
D: TRBD1
J: TRBJ1-1
CDR3: CASSELTGGGTEAFF
DNA: TGTGCCAGCAGTGAGTTGACAGGGGGGGGGACTGAAGCTTTCTTT

V: TRBV2
size: .
D: TRBD2
J: TRBJ2-1
CDR3: CASSRKTSGRRISNEQFF
DNA: TGTGCCAGCAGTCGTAAAACTAGCGGGAGGAGGATTAGCAATGAGCAGTTCTTC

V: TRBV6-1
size: .
D: .
J: TRBJ1-5
CDR3: CASSEVIRRIYSNQPQHF
DNA: TGTGCCAGCAGTGAAGTCATAAGGCGGATCTATAGCAATCAGCCCCAGCATTTT

V: TRBV6-1
size: .
D: .
J: TRBJ2-2
CDR3: CASSESGTNTGELFF
DNA: TGTGCCAGCAGTGAATCAGGGACGAACACCGGGGAGCTGTTTTTT

V: TRBV2
size: .
D: TRBD2
J: TRBJ2-7
CDR3: CASLPTSGFTYEQYF
DNA: TGTGCCAGCCTCCCGACTAGCGGGTTTACCTACGAGCAGTACTTC

V: TRBV7-9
size: .
D: .
J: TRBJ2-1
CDR3: CASRSGLNFQRSYNEQFF
DNA: TGTGCCAGCAGGTCGGGTCTTAACTTTCAACGGTCCTACAATGAGCAGTTCTTC

V: TRBV11-1
size: .
D: TRBD2
J: TRBJ2-7
CDR3: CASSLASLAGSYEQYF
DNA: TGTGCCAGCAGCTTAGCCTCACTAGCGGGTTCCTACGAGCAGTACTTC

V: TRBV6-1
size: once
D: TRBD2
J: TRBJ2-1
CDR3: CASSIAGGGNEQFF
DNA: TGTGCCAGCAGTATTGCCGGGGGGGGTAATGAGCAGTTCTTC

V: TRBV10-3
size: .
D: TRBD1
J: TRBJ2-7
CDR3: CAISPRTGSGEQYF
DNA: TGTGCCATCAGTCCGAGGACAGGCAGCGGCGAGCAGTACTTC